A single sample is the source of the 20 T cell receptor beta chains below, sequenced in a study of blood T cell repertoires in COVID-19. The data were produced by immunoSEQ multiplex PCR, yet TCRdb's version contains in-frame clones alone and is incomplete. The sample records 150,000 to 200,000 clones, over 80% being singletons. The sample consisted of PBMCs or T cells enriched from blood (not recorded which). All receptors come from a man in his 70s who had been exposed to COVID-19.

This clone appeared a single time. V and J are TRBV3-1 (or the pseudogene TRBV3-2) and TRBJ1-5, with D uncertain. The V end lost 1 base, the J end lost 1 base, and 11 bases lay between the germline ends. Germline V lookup: CDR1 LGHDT, CDR2 YNNKEL (reference sequence). The CDR3 is made up of 16 amino acids. The CDR3 loop is CASSQGPGWSNQPQHF. In DNA, the CDR3 is TGTGCCAGCAGCCAAGGTCCGGGATGGAGCAATCAGCCCCAGCATTTT.

The chain couples TRBV27 to TRBJ1-2; D is unclear. The CDR3 contains 15 residues. CDR1 is MNHEY, CDR2 SMNVEV, per germline (reference sequence). Trimming took 2 bases from V and 8 from J, leaving 18 bases between them. CDR3 loop: CASSLAPMNGVGYTF. CDR3 sequence (DNA): TGTGCCAGCAGTTTAGCCCCTATGAACGGGGTAGGCTACACCTTC.

The rearrangement uses TRBV5-1 and TRBJ2-2, with a tentative D call TRBD2 (6 bases). The CDR3 runs to 15 residues. The ends were cut back, 1 base at V and 6 bases at J, with 13 bases in the middle. Germline lookup yields CDR1 SGHRS and CDR2 YFSETQ. The CDR3 DNA follows: TGCGCCAGCAGCTTGTCTGACGGGGAGGCCGGGGAGCTGTTTTTT. Translated, it gives CASSLSDGEAGELFF.

V and J are TRBV19 and TRBJ1-1; D not certain. CDR1 and CDR2 from the germline V gene are LNHDA and SQIVND (reference sequence). The CDR3 covers 14 residues. Trimming took off 7 bases at V and 0 bases at J, with 12 bases between the two ends. CDR3 loop: CASNYYGVNTEAFF. CDR3 sequence (DNA): TGTGCCAGTAACTATTACGGGGTGAACACTGAAGCTTTCTTT.

The genes are TRBV7-6 and TRBJ2-7; D may be TRBD1 (5 bases). The CDR3 runs 14 residues. In germline, CDR1 is SGHVS, CDR2 FNYEAQ. V lost 1 base and J lost 1, with 8 bases in between. The CDR3 is CASSLVTESYEQYF. The CDR3 DNA follows: TGTGCCAGCAGCTTAGTGACAGAATCCTACGAGCAGTACTTC.

The rearrangement links TRBV19 to TRBJ1-3, with TRBD1 identical over 9 bases. This CDR3 is built from 14 residues. The V segment lost 4 bases and the J segment 3 bases; nucleotides outside the gene matches: 1. The V gene's germline CDR1 is LNHDA and CDR2 SQIVND (reference sequence). Written as DNA, the CDR3 is TGTGCCAGTAGTAGGGACAGGGTTGGAAACACCATATATTTT. It specifies CASSRDRVGNTIYF.

The rearrangement links TRBV5-5 to TRBJ2-1; 7 bases fit TRBD1. In germline, CDR1 is SGHKS, CDR2 YYEKEE (reference sequence). The junction had 7 bases not matched to a gene; V was cut back by 2 bases and J by 2 bases. This CDR3 is 16 amino acids long. CDR3 DNA sequence: TGTGCCAGCAGCTTCGCGACAGGGCCGACCTACAATGAGCAGTTCTTC. Its protein product is CASSFATGPTYNEQFF.

V gene TRBV25-1 combines with J gene TRBJ1-1; possible D gene TRBD1, 6 bases. The CDR3 contains 14 residues. V lost 6 bases, J lost 1 base, and 12 bases lay in between. CDR1 and CDR2 (germline): MGHDK, SYGVNS. CDR3 in DNA: TGTGCCAGCAGGATGCCAGGGGCGAACACTGAAGCTTTCTTT. This gives the protein CASRMPGANTEAFF. The full variable domain, completed using reference TRBV25-1 and TRBJ1-1, is EADIYQTPRYLVIGTGKKITLECSQTMGHDKMYWYQQDPGMELHLIHYSYGVNSTEKGDLSSESTVSRIRTEHFPLTLESARPSHTSQYLCASRMPGANTEAFFGQGTRLTVV.

The gene calls are TRBV5-1 and TRBJ2-7; TRBD2 agrees at 9 bases. Germline CDR1 and CDR2: SGHRS and YFSETQ. The CDR3 spans 17 residues. The ends lost 0 bases at V and 7 bases at J; junction bases unmatched: 14. This CDR3 reads CASSLVPAASGIGEQYF. CDR3 sequence (DNA): TGCGCCAGCAGCTTGGTACCTGCGGCTAGCGGGATTGGGGAGCAGTACTTC.

The rearrangement joins TRBV7-2 to TRBJ2-2; 9 bases fit TRBD2. V gave up 5 bases and J gave up 6 bases; unmatched junction bases: 7. Germline V CDR1 and CDR2: SGHTA, FQGNSA. This CDR3 has 15 residues. The chain's CDR3 is CASSRGTSKAGELFF. The CDR3 DNA sequence: TGTGCCAGCAGCCGCGGGACTAGCAAAGCCGGGGAGCTGTTTTTT.

This chain uses TRBV5-1 with TRBJ2-5, with TRBD2 matching over 15 bases. The germline V gene encodes CDR1 SGHRS and CDR2 YFSETQ. The CDR3 totals 16 residues. V was clipped by 4 bases and J by 5 bases; unmatched bases: 6. This chain's CDR3 is CASSPGLAGGAETQYF. CDR3 nucleotides: TGCGCCAGCAGCCCGGGACTAGCGGGGGGTGCGGAGACCCAGTACTTC.

The chain has TRBV27 and TRBJ2-1; TRBD1 matches at 7 bases. The CDR3 is 14 amino acids. Germline-derived CDR1 and CDR2 are MNHEY and SMNVEV (reference sequence). The V gene end was trimmed by 5 bases and the J gene end by 3 bases; junction bases not matched to a gene: 4. The CDR3 DNA is TGTGCCAGCAGTCCAAGGGGGCTCTACAATGAGCAGTTCTTC. Translated: CASSPRGLYNEQFF.

The V and J genes are TRBV5-1 and TRBJ1-6, with TRBD1 matching 7 bases. Germline V gene sequence: CDR1 SGHRS, CDR2 YFSETQ. The CDR3 is 15 amino acids. The V and J ends lost 1 base and 7 bases, in that order; junction bases with no gene match: 5. The CDR3 bases are TGCGCCAGCAGCTTGCGGACAGGTCAAAATTCACCCCTCCACTTT. Translating gives CASSLRTGQNSPLHF.

The chain uses TRBV6-2 or TRBV6-3 and TRBJ2-1; TRBD2 agrees at 9 bases. CDR1 is MNHEY, CDR2 SVGEGT, per germline. The CDR3 covers 17 residues. V trimming: 5 bases; J trimming: 0 bases; junction bases outside the gene matches: 8. CDR3 in amino acids: CASSPSGRPSSYNEQFF. CDR3 bases: TGTGCCAGCAGTCCCAGCGGGAGGCCGAGCTCCTACAATGAGCAGTTCTTC.

V gene TRBV6-5 combines with J gene TRBJ2-7; 8 nucleotides match TRBD1. V gave up 2 bases and J gave up 3 bases; unmatched junction bases: 6. Germline V lookup: CDR1 MNHEY, CDR2 SVGAGI. The CDR3 contains 15 residues. The CDR3 sequence is CASSYRQGAYYEQYF. The DNA for the CDR3 is TGTGCCAGCAGTTACCGGCAGGGGGCGTACTACGAGCAGTACTTC.

This sequence joins TRBV6-5 and TRBJ1-2; D gene unclear. The CDR3 contains 13 residues. V lost 3 bases and J lost 4, with 9 bases in between. CDR1 and CDR2 from the germline V gene are MNHEY and SVGAGI. The CDR3 bases are TGTGCCAGCAGTTATGACGGGTCCTATGGCTACACCTTC. It codes for CASSYDGSYGYTF.

On this clone itself: The identical CDR3 is also encoded by other nucleotide sequences in the sample. The chain joins TRBV7-6 to TRBJ2-1, with 10 bases lining up with TRBD2. From germline, CDR1 is SGHVS and CDR2 FNYEAQ. CDR3 size: 15 residues. The ends lost 1 base at V and 5 bases at J; junction bases unmatched: 2. CDR3 residues: CASSLGLAGDNEQFF. The CDR3 region has the DNA TGTGCCAGCAGCTTAGGGCTAGCGGGGGACAATGAGCAGTTCTTC.

The chain couples TRBV7-9 to TRBJ2-7; D gene ambiguous. The V gene lost 4 bases and the J gene lost 3 bases, with 16 bases spanning the gap. The CDR3 totals 15 residues. Per germline, CDR1 SEHNR and CDR2 FQNEAQ (reference sequence). The CDR3 loop reads CASSSTLWQNYEQYF. In DNA form, the CDR3 reads TGTGCCAGCAGCTCCACACTATGGCAGAACTACGAGCAGTACTTC. Complete variable domain (other parts from reference TRBV7-9 and TRBJ2-7): DTGVSQNPRHKITKRGQNVTFRCDPISEHNRLYWYRQTLGQGPEFLTYFQNEAQLEKSRLLSDRFSAERPKGSFSTLEIQRTEQGDSAMYLCASSSTLWQNYEQYFGPGTRLTVT.

V gene TRBV7-9 combines with J gene TRBJ1-2, with 11 bases fitting TRBD1. Per the germline V gene, CDR1 is SEHNR and CDR2 is FQNEAQ (reference sequence). The J segment lost 8 bases and the V segment lost 2 bases, leaving 7 bases of the junction unmatched. The CDR3 sequence is 15 residues long. Here the CDR3 reads CASSLIRTGGEGYTF. As DNA, the CDR3 is TGTGCCAGCAGCTTAATTCGGACAGGGGGCGAGGGCTACACCTTC. Drawing the rest from reference TRBV7-9 and TRBJ1-2, the complete variable domain is DTGVSQNPRHKITKRGQNVTFRCDPISEHNRLYWYRQTLGQGPEFLTYFQNEAQLEKSRLLSDRFSAERPKGSFSTLEIQRTEQGDSAMYLCASSLIRTGGEGYTFGSGTRLTVV.

This chain joins TRBV7-8 and TRBJ2-1; TRBD1 is a possible D gene (6 bases). V lost 1 base and J lost 7, with 8 bases in between. Germline V gene sequence: CDR1 SGHVS, CDR2 FQNEAQ. The CDR3 is 13 amino acids. In DNA, the CDR3 is TGTGCCAGCAGCTTAGGGACAGTAAATGAGCAGTTCTTC. Residues: CASSLGTVNEQFF.